This record covers a single T cell receptor (beta chain). The entry originates in a study of blood T cell repertoires in COVID-19. About the study: From the United States, Italy and Spain came samples of acute and convalescent COVID-19. PBMCs, B-cell-depleted T cells, or T cells provided the cDNA or gDNA that made up the material.

Original processing methods: Estimation of nucleated cell counts was performed using reference gene primer amplification. Measured with immunoSEQ multiplex PCR; TCRdb has only the in-frame clones, and not every one. V and J calls and clone size come straight from that table; D and trimming were deduced from the DNA. The sample has under 300,000 clones, around 90% seen once. This CDR3 comprises 13 residues. In germline, CDR1 is LGHNA, CDR2 YSLEER. Trimming cost V 1 base and J 8 bases, with 11 bases left between them. This clonotype was obtained from a woman aged 70-85 years with active or convalescent COVID-19. V usage is TRBV4-3 and J usage is TRBJ1-1, with TRBD1 as a possible D gene (5 bases). The sequencing sample was made of peripheral blood. The CDR3 DNA reads TGCGCCAGCAGCCAAGTGGGGGGTGGGGAAGCTTTCTTT. Amino acid sequence: CASSQVGGGEAFF.